This is a list of T cell receptor beta chains from one sample in a study of blood T cell repertoires in COVID-19. Measured with immunoSEQ multiplex PCR; TCRdb has only the in-frame clones, and not every one. The sample holds about 160,000 clones, more than 75% seen once. The sequenced sample consisted of PBMCs or T cells enriched from blood (not recorded which). The origin of the receptors is a woman aged 45 to 65 who had recovered from COVID-19. The CDR3 runs from the conserved cysteine through the conserved F or W. D genes are given only for firm matches. The size field is filled for only some rows; it gives once, few, many or a size class.

clone_size: .
d_call: .
v_call: TRBV6-5
cdr3_aa: CASSSGQGYEKLFF

clone_size: .
d_call: .
v_call: TRBV5-1
cdr3_aa: CASSLVAGYNQPQHF

clone_size: .
d_call: .
v_call: TRBV6-2/TRBV6-3
cdr3_aa: CASSSIDRSRTEAFF

clone_size: .
d_call: .
v_call: TRBV7-3
cdr3_aa: CASSLTSSSSDTQYF

clone_size: .
d_call: .
v_call: TRBV19
cdr3_aa: CASSRAGNAEAFF

clone_size: .
d_call: .
v_call: TRBV5-1
cdr3_aa: CASSLRGLGAFF

clone_size: .
d_call: TRBD2
v_call: TRBV6-5
cdr3_aa: CASSYGGGETQYF

clone_size: .
d_call: TRBD2
v_call: TRBV13
cdr3_aa: CASSTAAGDLFTDTQYF

clone_size: .
d_call: .
v_call: TRBV5-1
cdr3_aa: CASSLAGDDYGYTF

clone_size: .
d_call: .
v_call: TRBV7-8
cdr3_aa: CASSLRSRVNQPQHF

clone_size: .
d_call: TRBD2
v_call: TRBV4-2
cdr3_aa: CASSQVAGGSIDTQYF

clone_size: .
d_call: TRBD2
v_call: TRBV11-3
cdr3_aa: CASSFVAGDPPIQETQYF

clone_size: .
d_call: .
v_call: TRBV9
cdr3_aa: CASSVDAGHYNEQFF

clone_size: .
d_call: TRBD2
v_call: TRBV7-8
cdr3_aa: CASSLTFAGESTDTQYF

clone_size: .
d_call: .
v_call: TRBV6-5
cdr3_aa: CASRFNLNTEAFF

clone_size: .
d_call: TRBD1
v_call: TRBV10-3
cdr3_aa: CAISESNRGNQPQHF

clone_size: .
d_call: .
v_call: TRBV4-3
cdr3_aa: CASSQDRLGNEQFF

clone_size: .
d_call: TRBD1
v_call: TRBV6-4
cdr3_aa: CASSDTYRGLYNEQFF

clone_size: once
d_call: TRBD2
v_call: TRBV5-6
cdr3_aa: CASIIRTSSDTQYF

clone_size: .
d_call: TRBD2
v_call: TRBV6-5
cdr3_aa: CASSSTSGGNNEQFF

clone_size: .
d_call: .
v_call: TRBV15
cdr3_aa: CATSRDPVNTEAFF

clone_size: .
d_call: .
v_call: TRBV19
cdr3_aa: CASSIRGVAYEQYF

clone_size: once
d_call: .
v_call: TRBV6-1
cdr3_aa: CASSEAARAYEQYF

clone_size: .
d_call: TRBD2
v_call: TRBV11-3
cdr3_aa: CASSSPSGGARFFNEQFF

clone_size: few
d_call: .
v_call: TRBV19
cdr3_aa: CASSIDPGARASSQHF

clone_size: .
d_call: TRBD2
v_call: TRBV6-2/TRBV6-3
cdr3_aa: CASSPGLAGVEQYF

clone_size: .
d_call: .
v_call: TRBV2
cdr3_aa: CASSPWADNEKLFF

clone_size: .
d_call: .
v_call: TRBV25-1
cdr3_aa: CASSELGQISYEQYF

clone_size: once
d_call: TRBD2
v_call: TRBV19
cdr3_aa: CASSSQTSGGGTDTQYF

clone_size: .
d_call: .
v_call: TRBV5-4
cdr3_aa: CASSFGQGNQPQHF

clone_size: .
d_call: .
v_call: TRBV24-1
cdr3_aa: CATSDSGNTEAFF

clone_size: few
d_call: TRBD1
v_call: TRBV7-8
cdr3_aa: CASSQDRDTEAFF

clone_size: few
d_call: .
v_call: TRBV19
cdr3_aa: CASSRAGGLYGYTF

clone_size: .
d_call: .
v_call: TRBV6-5
cdr3_aa: CASSYVHGNQPQHF

clone_size: .
d_call: TRBD1
v_call: TRBV7-2
cdr3_aa: CASSLPGQSKRYF

clone_size: .
d_call: .
v_call: TRBV7-3
cdr3_aa: CASSPRGGSSSNYGYTF

clone_size: .
d_call: TRBD1
v_call: TRBV7-9
cdr3_aa: CASSSPGQGGEQYF

clone_size: .
d_call: TRBD1
v_call: TRBV9
cdr3_aa: CASSVNKGTGLNTEAFF

clone_size: .
d_call: .
v_call: TRBV4-3
cdr3_aa: CASSQERGLNYGYTF

clone_size: .
d_call: TRBD1
v_call: TRBV6-6
cdr3_aa: CASSYSTGTGLAEAFF

clone_size: .
d_call: TRBD2
v_call: TRBV7-9
cdr3_aa: CASSLRLAGIIQETQYF

clone_size: few
d_call: .
v_call: TRBV3-1/TRBV3-2
cdr3_aa: CASSQDRRERGYTF

clone_size: .
d_call: .
v_call: TRBV6-4
cdr3_aa: CASSEQESDTQYF

clone_size: few
d_call: TRBD2
v_call: TRBV7-2
cdr3_aa: CASSPGLAIDTQYF

clone_size: .
d_call: TRBD1
v_call: TRBV7-2
cdr3_aa: CASSSDRDYGYTF

clone_size: once
d_call: .
v_call: TRBV18
cdr3_aa: CASSPLQETQYF

clone_size: .
d_call: TRBD1
v_call: TRBV19
cdr3_aa: CASSMGRTGVSGNTIYF

clone_size: once
d_call: .
v_call: TRBV6-5
cdr3_aa: CASSYSRSRGNYGYTF

clone_size: .
d_call: .
v_call: TRBV5-1
cdr3_aa: CASSLTTANTGELFF

clone_size: few
d_call: .
v_call: TRBV28
cdr3_aa: CASSSLQTGRNTQYF

clone_size: .
d_call: .
v_call: TRBV13
cdr3_aa: CASSLGAGNYGYTF

clone_size: .
d_call: .
v_call: TRBV27
cdr3_aa: CASSLLDPTSGNTIYF

clone_size: once
d_call: TRBD2
v_call: TRBV3-1/TRBV3-2
cdr3_aa: CASTMVYGGAGNEQFF

clone_size: .
d_call: .
v_call: TRBV19
cdr3_aa: CATRRGQETQYF

clone_size: .
d_call: TRBD2
v_call: TRBV7-2
cdr3_aa: CASSLTSGGYQETQYF

clone_size: .
d_call: .
v_call: TRBV29-1
cdr3_aa: CSVEDLSYEQYF

clone_size: once
d_call: TRBD1
v_call: TRBV5-5
cdr3_aa: CASSPLGQGQETQYF